The present T cell receptor beta chain was sequenced within a study of shared clonotypes between healthy human individuals. Broader study findings: The naive CD4 repertoires of several donors were compared, and approximately 5% of clonotypes were shared. The authors expected sequencing depth to affect clonotype sharing among donors. Clonotypes shared by all four sorted-subset donors had higher generation probabilities than non-shared clonotypes.

CD45RO-negative, CCR7-positively selected cells formed the naive CD8 fraction, excluding terminally differentiated effector memory CD45RA+ cells. The donors were adults (healthy and HIV-negative) with no recent acute infections or vaccinations. Details on this clone: Its antigen remains unidentified.

The V end lost 4 bases, the J end lost 2 bases, and 19 bases lay between the germline ends. The CDR3 runs 18 residues. The germline gives CDR1 SGHTS, CDR2 YDEGEE. TCRdb keeps only in-frame clones here, not all; method: immunoSEQ multiplex PCR. Of around 2.1 million clones in the sample, roughly 91% were seen once. Sample: naive CD8+ T cells from PBMCs. The J gene is TRBJ2-6, the V gene TRBV5-8, with a tentative D call TRBD1 (5 bases). The clonotype was recovered from a man aged 18 to 30 in good health. Some clones in this sample may be carry-over from other donors' samples. This CDR3 is CASSPRSVWGAGANVLTF. Here the CDR3 DNA reads TGTGCCAGCAGCCCTCGGAGTGTCTGGGGCGCTGGGGCCAACGTCCTGACTTTC. Complete variable domain (other parts from reference TRBV5-8 and TRBJ2-6): EAGVTQSPTHLIKTRGQQATLRCSPISGHTSVYWYQQALGLGLQFLLWYDEGEERNRGNFPPRFSGRQFPNYSSELNVNALELEDSALYLCASSPRSVWGAGANVLTFGAGSRLTVL.